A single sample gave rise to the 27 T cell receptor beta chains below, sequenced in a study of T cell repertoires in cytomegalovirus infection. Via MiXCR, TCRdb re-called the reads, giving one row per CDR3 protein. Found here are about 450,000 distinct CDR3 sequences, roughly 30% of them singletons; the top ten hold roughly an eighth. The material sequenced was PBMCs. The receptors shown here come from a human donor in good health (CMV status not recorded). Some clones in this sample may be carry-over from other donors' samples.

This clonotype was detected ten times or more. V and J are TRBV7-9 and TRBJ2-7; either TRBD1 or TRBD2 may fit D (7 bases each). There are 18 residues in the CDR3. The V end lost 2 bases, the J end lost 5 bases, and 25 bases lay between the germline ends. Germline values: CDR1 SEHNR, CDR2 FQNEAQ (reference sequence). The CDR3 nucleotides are TGTGCCAGCAGCTTATTCGATACCGGCAGGGGGGGATCCGACGAGCAGTACTTC. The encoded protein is CASSLFDTGRGGSDEQYF.

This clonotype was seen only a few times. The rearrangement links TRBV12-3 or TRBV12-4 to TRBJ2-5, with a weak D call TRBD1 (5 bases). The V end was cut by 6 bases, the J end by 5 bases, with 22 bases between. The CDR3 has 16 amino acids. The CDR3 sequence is CASSTDRRADGETQYF. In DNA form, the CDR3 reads TGTGCCAGCAGCACCGACAGACGGGCTGATGGTGAGACCCAGTACTTC.

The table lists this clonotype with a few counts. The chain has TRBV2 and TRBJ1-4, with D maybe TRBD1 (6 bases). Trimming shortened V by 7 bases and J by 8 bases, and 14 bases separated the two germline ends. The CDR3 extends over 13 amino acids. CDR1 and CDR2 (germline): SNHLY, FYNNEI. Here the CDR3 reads CASNREVREKLFF. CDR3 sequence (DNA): TGTGCCAGCAACAGGGAAGTGCGAGAAAAACTGTTTTTT.

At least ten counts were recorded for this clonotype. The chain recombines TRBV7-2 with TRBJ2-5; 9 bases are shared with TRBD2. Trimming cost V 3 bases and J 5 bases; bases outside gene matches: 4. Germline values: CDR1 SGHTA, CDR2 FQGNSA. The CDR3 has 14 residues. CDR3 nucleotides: TGTGCCAGCAGCTTGGGACTAGCCCCCGAGACCCAGTACTTC. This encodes CASSLGLAPETQYF.

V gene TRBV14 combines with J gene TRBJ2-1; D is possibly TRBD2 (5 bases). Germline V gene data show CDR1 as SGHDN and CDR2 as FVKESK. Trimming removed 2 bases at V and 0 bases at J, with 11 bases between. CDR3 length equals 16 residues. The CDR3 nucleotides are TGTGCCAGCAGCCAATTTGGGGAGAGCTCCTACAATGAGCAGTTCTTC. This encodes CASSQFGESSYNEQFF.

The CDR3 coding sequence is TGTGCCAGCAGCTTACTCTCAGGGTCTGGCGGGGTTAATTCACCCCTCCACTTT. Its translation: CASSLLSGSGGVNSPLHF. The V gene is TRBV7-6, the J gene TRBJ1-6, with D perhaps matching TRBD1 (5 bases). The CDR3 consists of 18 residues. Trimming stripped 2 bases from V and 6 bases from J, with 20 bases between. Germline V gives CDR1 SGHVS, CDR2 FNYEAQ.

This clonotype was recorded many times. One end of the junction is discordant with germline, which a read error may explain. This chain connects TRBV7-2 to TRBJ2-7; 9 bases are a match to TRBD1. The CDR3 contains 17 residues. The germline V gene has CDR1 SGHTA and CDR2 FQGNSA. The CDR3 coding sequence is TGTGCCAGCAGCTTACGGACAGGGGTGACCCAAAACTCGCGTAGGCACTTC. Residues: CASSLRTGVTQNSRRHF. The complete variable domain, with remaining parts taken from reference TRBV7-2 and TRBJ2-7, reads GAGVSQSPSNKVTEKGKDVELRCDPISGHTALYWYRQSLGQGLEFLIYFQGNSAPDKSGLPSDRFSAERTGGSVSTLTIQRTQQEDSAVYLCASSLRTGVTQNSRRHFGPGTRLTVT.

In DNA, the CDR3 is TGCGCCAGCCGAGAGCGGGGGGGCTATGAGCAGTTCTTC. It codes for CASRERGGYEQFF. The chain carries TRBV10-2 and TRBJ2-1; TRBD2 aligns across 10 bases. The CDR3 spans 13 residues. Losses at the gene ends were 8 bases for V and 8 bases for J; bases not matched to a gene: 6. Looked up from germline, CDR1 is WSHSY and CDR2 is SAAADI.

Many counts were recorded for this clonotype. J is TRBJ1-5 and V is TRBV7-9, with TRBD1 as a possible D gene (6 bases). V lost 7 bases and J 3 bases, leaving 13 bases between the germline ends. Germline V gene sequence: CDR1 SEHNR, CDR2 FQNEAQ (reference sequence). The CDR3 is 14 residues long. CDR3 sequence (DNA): TGTGCCAGCAAAAAAGGGGGACTCAATCAGCCCCAGCATTTT. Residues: CASKKGGLNQPQHF. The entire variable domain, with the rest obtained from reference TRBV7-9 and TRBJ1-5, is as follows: DTGVSQNPRHKITKRGQNVTFRCDPISEHNRLYWYRQTLGQGPEFLTYFQNEAQLEKSRLLSDRFSAERPKGSFSTLEIQRTEQGDSAMYLCASKKGGLNQPQHFGDGTRLSIL.

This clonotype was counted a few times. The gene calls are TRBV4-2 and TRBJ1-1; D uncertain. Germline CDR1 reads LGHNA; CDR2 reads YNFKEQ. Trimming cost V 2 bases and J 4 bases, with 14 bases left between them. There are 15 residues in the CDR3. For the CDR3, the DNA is TGTGCCAGCAGCCAACCCGACGTCGGGTCCACTGAAGCTTTCTTT. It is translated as CASSQPDVGSTEAFF.

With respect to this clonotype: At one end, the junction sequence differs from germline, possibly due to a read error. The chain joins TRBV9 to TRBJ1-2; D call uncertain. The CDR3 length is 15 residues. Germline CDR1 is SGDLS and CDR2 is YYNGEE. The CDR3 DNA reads TGTTCCAGCAGCTCCACCTTAGGGAAAAACTATGGCTACACCTTC. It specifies CSSSSTLGKNYGYTF. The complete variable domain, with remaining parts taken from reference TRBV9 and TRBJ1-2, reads DSGVTQTPKHLITATGQRVTLRCSPRSGDLSVYWYQQSLDQGLQFLIQYYNGEERAKGNILERFSAQQFPDLHSELNLSSLELGDSALYFCSSSSTLGKNYGYTFGSGTRLTVV.

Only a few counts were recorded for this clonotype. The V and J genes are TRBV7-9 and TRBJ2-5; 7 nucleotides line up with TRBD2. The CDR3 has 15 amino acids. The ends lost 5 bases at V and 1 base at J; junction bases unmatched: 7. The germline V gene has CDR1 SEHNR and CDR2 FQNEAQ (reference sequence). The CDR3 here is CASSPQRGSQETQYF. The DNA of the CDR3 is TGTGCCAGCAGCCCGCAGCGGGGCAGCCAAGAGACCCAGTACTTC.

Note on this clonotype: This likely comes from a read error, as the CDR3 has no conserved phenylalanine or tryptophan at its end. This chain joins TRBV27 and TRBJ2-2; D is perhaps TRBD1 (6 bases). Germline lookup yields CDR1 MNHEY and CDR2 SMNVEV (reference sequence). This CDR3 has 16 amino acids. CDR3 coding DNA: TGTGCCAGCAGTCCGCAGAGGGGGTCAGAGACCGTGGAGCTGTTTTTG. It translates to CASSPQRGSETVELFL.

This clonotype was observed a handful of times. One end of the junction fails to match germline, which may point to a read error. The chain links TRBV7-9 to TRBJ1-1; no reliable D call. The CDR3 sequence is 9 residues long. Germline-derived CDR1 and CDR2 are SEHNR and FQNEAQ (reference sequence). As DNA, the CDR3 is TGTGCCAGCAGCCACCATGGGCCCTTT. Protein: CASSHHGPF. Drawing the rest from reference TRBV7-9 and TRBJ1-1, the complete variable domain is DTGVSQNPRHKITKRGQNVTFRCDPISEHNRLYWYRQTLGQGPEFLTYFQNEAQLEKSRLLSDRFSAERPKGSFSTLEIQRTEQGDSAMYLCASSHHGPFGQGTRLTVV.

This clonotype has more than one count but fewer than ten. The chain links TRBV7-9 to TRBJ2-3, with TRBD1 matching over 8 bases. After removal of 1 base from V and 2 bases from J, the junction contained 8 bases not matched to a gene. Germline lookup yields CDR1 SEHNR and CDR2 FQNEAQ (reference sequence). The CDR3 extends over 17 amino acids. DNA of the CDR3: TGTGCCAGCAGCTTAGTCCAACAGGGGGGCTTCACAGATACGCAGTATTTT. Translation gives CASSLVQQGGFTDTQYF. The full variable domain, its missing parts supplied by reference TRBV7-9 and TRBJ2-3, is DTGVSQNPRHKITKRGQNVTFRCDPISEHNRLYWYRQTLGQGPEFLTYFQNEAQLEKSRLLSDRFSAERPKGSFSTLEIQRTEQGDSAMYLCASSLVQQGGFTDTQYFGPGTRLTVL.

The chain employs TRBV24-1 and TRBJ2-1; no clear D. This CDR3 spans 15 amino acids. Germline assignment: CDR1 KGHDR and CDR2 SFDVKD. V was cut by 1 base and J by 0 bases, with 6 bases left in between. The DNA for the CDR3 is TGTGCCACCAGTGATTTCCCCAGCTCCTACAATGAGCAGTTCTTC. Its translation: CATSDFPSSYNEQFF.

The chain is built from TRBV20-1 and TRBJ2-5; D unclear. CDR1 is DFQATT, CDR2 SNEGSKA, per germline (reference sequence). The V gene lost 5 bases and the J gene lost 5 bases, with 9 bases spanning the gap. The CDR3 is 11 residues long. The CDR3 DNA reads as TGCAGTGCTGGATCCGGGGAGACCCAGTACTTC. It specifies CSAGSGETQYF.

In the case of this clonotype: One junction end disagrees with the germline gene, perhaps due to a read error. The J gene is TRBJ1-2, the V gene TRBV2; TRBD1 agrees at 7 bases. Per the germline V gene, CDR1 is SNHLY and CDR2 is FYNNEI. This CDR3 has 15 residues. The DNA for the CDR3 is TGTGCCAGCTGTGAAAAGACAGGGAACCCCTATGGCTACACCTTC. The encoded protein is CASCEKTGNPYGYTF.

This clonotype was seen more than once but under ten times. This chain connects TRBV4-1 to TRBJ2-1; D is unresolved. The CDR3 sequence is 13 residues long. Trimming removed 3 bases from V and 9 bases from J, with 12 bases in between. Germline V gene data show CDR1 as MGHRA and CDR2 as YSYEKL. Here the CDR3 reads CASSQTSNAEQFF. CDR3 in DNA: TGCGCCAGCAGCCAGACCAGCAACGCTGAGCAGTTCTTC.

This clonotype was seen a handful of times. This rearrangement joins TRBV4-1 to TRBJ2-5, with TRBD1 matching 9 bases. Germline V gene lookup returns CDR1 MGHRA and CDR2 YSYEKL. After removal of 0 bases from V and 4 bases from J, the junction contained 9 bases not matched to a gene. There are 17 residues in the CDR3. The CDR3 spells CASSQDLTGGYVETQYF. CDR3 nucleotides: TGCGCCAGCAGCCAAGATTTGACAGGGGGATATGTAGAGACCCAGTACTTC.

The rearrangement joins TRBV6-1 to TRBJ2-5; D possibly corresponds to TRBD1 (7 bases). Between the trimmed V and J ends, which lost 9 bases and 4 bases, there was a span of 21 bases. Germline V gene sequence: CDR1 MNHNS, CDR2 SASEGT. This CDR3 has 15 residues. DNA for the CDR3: TGTGCCAGTAGACAGGGTAGGGGGGTAGGAGAGACCCAGTACTTC. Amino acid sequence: CASRQGRGVGETQYF.

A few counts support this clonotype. CDR3 residues: CASSYRVLDSSSTDTQYF. CDR3 sequence (DNA): TGTGCCAGCAGTTACCGAGTCCTGGACAGCTCTAGCACAGATACGCAGTATTTT. The chain uses TRBV6-6 and TRBJ2-3; D possibly corresponds to TRBD1 (6 bases). Germline lookup yields CDR1 MNHNY and CDR2 SVGAGI (reference sequence). The CDR3 has 18 residues. The V end was cut by 2 bases, the J end by 0 bases, with 18 bases between.

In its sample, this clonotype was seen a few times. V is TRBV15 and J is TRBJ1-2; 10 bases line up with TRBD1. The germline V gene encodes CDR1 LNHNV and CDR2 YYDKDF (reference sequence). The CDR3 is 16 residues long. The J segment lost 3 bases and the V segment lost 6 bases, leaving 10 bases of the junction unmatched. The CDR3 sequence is CATRGDRGKEDYGYTF. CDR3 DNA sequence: TGTGCCACCAGAGGGGACAGGGGCAAGGAGGACTATGGCTACACCTTC.

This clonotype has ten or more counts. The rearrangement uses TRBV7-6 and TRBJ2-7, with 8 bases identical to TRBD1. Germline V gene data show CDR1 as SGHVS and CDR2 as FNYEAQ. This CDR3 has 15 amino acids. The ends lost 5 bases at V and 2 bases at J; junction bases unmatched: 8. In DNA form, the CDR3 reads TGTGCCAGCAGCCCATGGACAGGGCAAACCTACGAGCAGTACTTC. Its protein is CASSPWTGQTYEQYF. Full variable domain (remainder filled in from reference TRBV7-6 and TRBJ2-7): GAGVSQSPRYKVTKRGQDVALRCDPISGHVSLYWYRQALGQGPEFLTYFNYEAQQDKSGLPNDRFSAERPEGSISTLTIQRTEQRDSAMYRCASSPWTGQTYEQYFGPGTRLTVT.

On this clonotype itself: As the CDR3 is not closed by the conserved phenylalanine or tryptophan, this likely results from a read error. CDR3 in amino acids: CASSFTGTSAKNIQYL. The CDR3 DNA sequence: TGTGCCAGCAGCTTCACCGGGACATCAGCCAAAAACATTCAGTACTTA. The chain is built from TRBV7-2 and TRBJ2-4, with TRBD1 as a possible D gene (6 bases). The CDR3 sequence is 16 residues long. The germline V gene encodes CDR1 SGHTA and CDR2 FQGNSA. The ends were cut back, 3 bases at V and 0 bases at J, with 12 bases in the middle.

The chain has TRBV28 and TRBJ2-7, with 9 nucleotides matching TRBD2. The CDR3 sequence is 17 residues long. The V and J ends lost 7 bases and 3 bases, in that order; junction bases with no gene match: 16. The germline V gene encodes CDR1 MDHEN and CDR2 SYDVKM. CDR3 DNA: TGTGCCAGCACCCCCACCCCCCAGGGACTAGCACGCTACGAGCAGTACTTC. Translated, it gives CASTPTPQGLARYEQYF.

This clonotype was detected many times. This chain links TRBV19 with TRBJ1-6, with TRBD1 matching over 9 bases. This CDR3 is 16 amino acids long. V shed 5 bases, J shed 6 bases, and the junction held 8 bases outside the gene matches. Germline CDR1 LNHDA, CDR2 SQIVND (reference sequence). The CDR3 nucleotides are TGTGCCAGTAGTGCTGACATGGACAGGGGTAATTCACCCCTCCACTTT. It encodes CASSADMDRGNSPLHF.